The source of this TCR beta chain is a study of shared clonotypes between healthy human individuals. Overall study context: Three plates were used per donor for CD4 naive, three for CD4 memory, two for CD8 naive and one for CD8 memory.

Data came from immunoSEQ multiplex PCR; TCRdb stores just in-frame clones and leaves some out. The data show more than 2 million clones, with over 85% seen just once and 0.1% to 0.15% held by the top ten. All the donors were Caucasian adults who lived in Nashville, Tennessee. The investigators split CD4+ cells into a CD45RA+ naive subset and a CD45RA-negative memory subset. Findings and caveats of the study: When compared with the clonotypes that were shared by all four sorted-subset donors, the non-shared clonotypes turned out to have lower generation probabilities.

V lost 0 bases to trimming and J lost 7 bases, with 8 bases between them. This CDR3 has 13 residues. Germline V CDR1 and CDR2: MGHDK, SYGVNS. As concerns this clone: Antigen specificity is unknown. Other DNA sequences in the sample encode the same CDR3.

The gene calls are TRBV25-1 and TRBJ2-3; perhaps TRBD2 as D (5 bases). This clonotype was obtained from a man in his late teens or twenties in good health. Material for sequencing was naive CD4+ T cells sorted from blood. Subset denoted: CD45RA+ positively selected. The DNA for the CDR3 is TGTGCCAGCAGTGAATATAACGGGAATACGCAGTATTTT. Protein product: CASSEYNGNTQYF.